A single sample is the source of the 22 T cell receptor beta chains below, sequenced in a study of CD8 T cells in ankylosing spondylitis. TCRdb analysed the 5' RACE reads with MiXCR anew, one entry per CDR3 protein. The table lists 150,000 to 200,000 distinct CDR3 sequences, 9.5% to 13% of them singletons. Source material: blood, either unsorted or a sorted T cell fraction (not recorded which). The receptor set was obtained from a male donor with ankylosing spondylitis or in good health (not recorded which).

This clonotype was seen ten or more times. The V call is TRBV15, the J call TRBJ2-2; D not resolved. CDR1 and CDR2 (germline): LNHNV, YYDKDF (reference sequence). Trimming left V 3 bases short and J 4 bases short, with 15 bases between. The CDR3 extends over 16 amino acids. This CDR3 is CATSSDRRVGTGELFF. CDR3 in DNA: TGTGCCACCAGCAGCGATAGAAGGGTCGGCACCGGGGAGCTGTTTTTT.

This clonotype was seen more than once but under ten times. This rearrangement joins TRBV20-1 to TRBJ1-2, with 11 nucleotides matching TRBD1. With 0 bases clipped from V and 8 bases from J, the junction kept 5 bases outside the gene matches. This CDR3 spans 14 amino acids. Germline CDR1 and CDR2: DFQATT and SNEGSKA (reference sequence). The CDR3 DNA follows: TGCAGTGCTAGAGATTGGGACAGGGGGATCGGCTACACCTTC. Translating it yields CSARDWDRGIGYTF.

This clonotype was seen a few times. CDR3 region: CSVSNRGTEAFF. The CDR3 bases are TGCAGCGTTTCCAATAGGGGCACTGAAGCTTTCTTT. This chain joins TRBV29-1 and TRBJ1-1, with TRBD1 as a possible D gene (5 bases). Germline CDR1 SQVTM, CDR2 ANQGSEA. CDR3 length: 12 amino acids. Deletions cut 5 bases from V and 4 bases from J, with 11 bases between. The complete variable domain, with remaining parts taken from reference TRBV29-1 and TRBJ1-1, reads SAVISQKPSRDICQRGTSLTIQCQVDSQVTMMFWYRQQPGQSLTLIATANQGSEATYESGFVIDKFPISRPNLTFSTLTVSNMSPEDSSIYLCSVSNRGTEAFFGQGTRLTVV.

This clonotype was seen a few times. Since a much larger clone is just one base distant, this may be a read error. CDR3 amino acids: CASSQDANTGELFF. The CDR3 DNA is TGCGCCAGCAGCCAAGACGCGAACACCGGGGAGCTGTTTTTT. The chain carries TRBV4-3 and TRBJ2-2; unclear D gene. Trimming pared 0 bases from V and 0 bases from J, leaving 2 bases between. Germline values: CDR1 LGHNA, CDR2 YSLEER. The CDR3 runs to 14 residues.

This clonotype was seen repeatedly, ten times or more. The junction shows a germline mismatch at one end, possibly a read error. The genes are TRBV11-2 and TRBJ1-1; D uncertain. The germline CDR1 and CDR2 sequences are SGHAT and FQNNGV. This CDR3 has 13 residues. DNA of the CDR3: TGTGCCAGCACCTTAAGCATGGTCACTGAAGCTTTCTTT. It is translated as CASTLSMVTEAFF.

The chain carries TRBV7-2 and TRBJ2-5, with 9 bases matching TRBD2. This CDR3 spans 17 amino acids. Per the germline V gene, CDR1 is SGHTA and CDR2 is FQGNSA. V was clipped by 0 bases and J by 5 bases; unmatched bases: 10. The CDR3 spells CASSLATAGGLRETQYF. CDR3 bases: TGTGCCAGCAGCTTAGCGACCGCGGGGGGGCTCCGTGAGACCCAGTACTTC.

This clonotype appeared many times. The rearrangement uses TRBV6-1 and TRBJ2-3; possibly TRBD1 for D (6 bases). The CDR3 length is 15 residues. Trimming stripped 5 bases from V and 3 bases from J, with 15 bases between. Germline V gives CDR1 MNHNS, CDR2 SASEGT. This CDR3 reads CASSQEGDGTDTQYF. The CDR3 DNA follows: TGTGCCAGCAGTCAAGAGGGGGACGGTACAGATACGCAGTATTTT.

This clonotype was counted many times. The rearrangement joins TRBV5-1 to TRBJ2-3, with TRBD2 matching 13 bases. Trimming took 4 bases from V and 3 from J; bases not matched to a gene: 11. Germline loops: CDR1 SGHRS, CDR2 YFSETQ. The CDR3 consists of 18 residues. CDR3 sequence (DNA): TGCGCCAGCAGCCCGGGGACTAGCGGGAATATTCCAACAGATACGCAGTATTTT. Protein product: CASSPGTSGNIPTDTQYF.

This clonotype was seen ten or more times. The chain joins TRBV10-3 to TRBJ2-3; D is unresolved. The germline V gene has CDR1 ENHRY and CDR2 SYGVKD. V dropped 6 bases and J dropped 2 bases, with 9 bases sitting between them. This CDR3 spans 13 amino acids. CDR3 loop: CAISEVHTDTQYF. CDR3 bases: TGTGCCATCAGCGAGGTCCACACAGATACGCAGTATTTT.

This clonotype has a count of ten or more. The chain combines TRBV5-1 with TRBJ2-6; D ambiguous. V shed 5 bases and J shed 4 bases, with 13 bases lying between them. Germline values: CDR1 SGHRS, CDR2 YFSETQ. CDR3 length: 15 residues. The CDR3 bases are TGCGCCAGCAGGGCAGGCTTGGGGGGGGCCAACGTCCTGACTTTC. It encodes CASRAGLGGANVLTF.

This clonotype has more than one count but fewer than ten. This chain joins TRBV11-2 and TRBJ2-5; TRBD1 or TRBD2 may be the D gene (6 bases each). This CDR3 contains 15 residues. The V end was cut by 4 bases, the J end by 5 bases, with 17 bases between. Germline CDR1 SGHAT, CDR2 FQNNGV. The CDR3 bases are TGTGCCAGCAGCTCCCCGTTGGGGGGCCGGGAGACCCAGTACTTC. This gives the protein CASSSPLGGRETQYF. Drawing the rest from reference TRBV11-2 and TRBJ2-5, the complete variable domain is EAGVAQSPRYKIIEKRQSVAFWCNPISGHATLYWYQQILGQGPKLLIQFQNNGVVDDSQLPKDRFSAERLKGVDSTLKIQPAKLEDSAVYLCASSSPLGGRETQYFGPGTRLLVL.

The chain couples TRBV7-9 to TRBJ2-5; no reliable D call. The CDR3 covers 14 residues. Per germline, CDR1 SEHNR and CDR2 FQNEAQ (reference sequence). Trimming took 0 bases from V and 5 from J, leaving 10 bases between them. The CDR3 bases are TGTGCCAGCAGCTTAGCCCGGTTGCGGGAGACCCAGTACTTC. The encoded protein is CASSLARLRETQYF.

This clonotype showed up many times. This sequence joins TRBV12-3 or TRBV12-4 and TRBJ2-1, with D possibly TRBD1 on 5 matching bases. The V end lost 4 bases, the J end lost 9 bases, and 19 bases lay between the germline ends. This CDR3 region has 15 residues. As DNA, the CDR3 is TGTGCCAGCAGTTCCCCAGACAGACGCCTCCCTGAGCAGTTCTTC. This sequence encodes CASSSPDRRLPEQFF.

This clonotype was detected ten times or more. The chain joins TRBV29-1 to TRBJ1-2; D is uncertain. This CDR3 has 12 amino acids. Deletions cut 8 bases from V and 9 bases from J, with 19 bases between. Germline values: CDR1 SQVTM, CDR2 ANQGSEA. CDR3 sequence reads: CSSAGPDKSYTF. For the CDR3, the DNA is TGCAGCTCGGCAGGACCGGATAAGAGCTACACCTTC.

V gene TRBV11-1 combines with J gene TRBJ1-2; D is uncertain. Deletions cut 3 bases from V and 0 bases from J, with 23 bases between. This CDR3 is built from 19 residues. From germline, CDR1 is SGHAT and CDR2 FQDESV (reference sequence). For the CDR3, the DNA is TGTGCCAGCAGCTTGGGTACGGGTCAAGCGGCAAATCCTAACTATGGCTACACCTTC. Its translation: CASSLGTGQAANPNYGYTF.

This clonotype appeared a few times. The rearrangement joins TRBV4-1 to TRBJ2-4, with D hard to call. V lost 1 base to trimming and J lost 6 bases, with 10 bases between them. CDR1 is MGHRA and CDR2 is YSYEKL in the germline V gene. The CDR3 is 14 residues long. This CDR3 is CASSQGENRNIQYF. In nucleotides, the CDR3 is TGCGCCAGCAGCCAAGGAGAAAACAGAAACATTCAGTACTTC.

This clonotype was found many times. The chain employs TRBV7-6 and TRBJ1-1; D call uncertain. CDR1 and CDR2 (germline): SGHVS, FNYEAQ. The length of the CDR3 is 14 residues. V lost 6 bases and J 8 bases, leaving 19 bases between the germline ends. Here the CDR3 DNA reads TGTGCCAGCAGATTGCAGGCGGCATCCGTAGAAGCTTTCTTT. This translates into CASRLQAASVEAFF.

This clonotype has at least ten counts. V is TRBV20-1 and J is TRBJ2-3, with D unresolved. V was clipped by 0 bases and J by 7 bases, with 11 bases between them. The CDR3 extends over 13 amino acids. Germline-derived CDR1 and CDR2 are DFQATT and SNEGSKA (reference sequence). The CDR3 DNA sequence: TGCAGTGCTAGAGAGGGCGCGAGTTATACGCAGTATTTT. It translates to CSAREGASYTQYF.

The sample holds many counts of this clonotype. This chain connects TRBV7-9 to TRBJ2-3; perhaps TRBD1 as D (6 bases). Trimming removed 5 bases from V and 5 bases from J, with 20 bases in between. The CDR3 has 16 residues. CDR1 and CDR2 from the germline V gene are SEHNR and FQNEAQ (reference sequence). The CDR3 is CASSATGLSSRDTQYF. The DNA for the CDR3 is TGTGCCAGCAGCGCGACAGGTCTTTCTAGTAGAGATACGCAGTATTTT.

This clonotype has at least ten counts. This rearrangement joins TRBV29-1 to TRBJ1-1, with D unresolved. This CDR3 has 10 residues. CDR1 and CDR2 from the germline V gene are SQVTM and ANQGSEA. The V end lost 7 bases, the J end lost 2 bases, and 5 bases lay between the germline ends. CDR3: CSAENTEAFF. In DNA form, the CDR3 reads TGCAGCGCCGAAAACACTGAAGCTTTCTTT.

This clonotype was seen a few times. This rearrangement joins TRBV11-3 to TRBJ1-1; 7 bases match TRBD1. CDR3 size: 13 residues. Germline CDR1 is SGHNT and CDR2 is YENEEA. Trimming removed 7 bases from V and 0 bases from J; junction bases left unmatched: 2. The CDR3 region is CASNGQVNTEAFF. CDR3 nucleotide sequence: TGTGCCAGCAACGGACAGGTGAACACTGAAGCTTTCTTT.

This chain joins TRBV7-9 and TRBJ2-1, with 9 positions matching TRBD2. The CDR3 totals 16 residues. With 1 base clipped from V and 8 bases from J, the junction kept 9 bases outside the gene matches. Germline V CDR1 and CDR2: SEHNR, FQNEAQ (reference sequence). The CDR3 sequence: CASSLVAGVLIDEQFF. The CDR3 DNA is TGTGCCAGCAGCTTAGTAGCGGGAGTACTAATCGATGAGCAGTTCTTC.